This T cell receptor beta chain came from a study of CD8 T cells in Susac syndrome. Study findings and constraints: The Susac syndrome CD4+ T cell repertoires displayed no clonal expansion. The study conceded that its TCR sequencing and HLA analysis involved relatively few individuals.

Note on this clonotype: The antigen remains undetermined.

Through negative isolation, CD4+ and CD8+ T cells were obtained, while TEMRA cells were enriched using FACS. Reverse transcription of roughly 0.5 to 1 ug RNA was carried out with random hexamers. The immunoSEQ assay covered 54 Vbeta and 13 Jbeta segments for CDR3. TCRdb independently ran MiXCR on the immunoSEQ multiplex PCR reads; one entry per CDR3 protein. The sample carries roughly 250,000 distinct CDR3 sequences, approximately 95% recorded once. Sample: CD4+ T cells from PBMCs. This clonotype was sampled from a human donor with Susac syndrome.

The CDR3 bases are TGTGCCTGGGCGACAGGGCGCTCCTACAATGAGCAGTTCTTC. Encoded protein: CAWATGRSYNEQFF. The rearrangement links TRBV30 to TRBJ2-1; 7 bases are a match to TRBD1. This CDR3 is 14 amino acids long. The ends lost 5 bases at V and 0 bases at J; junction bases unmatched: 4. Germline V lookup: CDR1 GTSNPN, CDR2 SVGIG (reference sequence).